This is a list of T cell receptor beta chains from one sample in a study of siplizumab effects on memory and regulatory T cells. Profiled with immunoSEQ multiplex PCR; TCRdb holds only in-frame clones, not every one. The table has approximately 100,000 clones, about 93% seen once. Source material: Tregs sorted from blood. Every receptor here comes from a human donor in good health. The CDR3 runs from the conserved cysteine through the conserved F or W. D genes are given only for firm matches. The size entry is marked missing in some rows and otherwise reads once, few, many or a size class.

J | D | size | V | DNA | CDR3
TRBJ2-5 | TRBD2 | . | TRBV7-9 | TGTGCCAGCAGCCGATTGGGACTAGCGGACACGGGGGAGACCCAGTACTTC | CASSRLGLADTGETQYF
TRBJ1-1 | . | . | TRBV5-8 | TGTGCCAGCAGCTTGGGCCGGGAGCGAGCTTTCTTT | CASSLGRERAFF
TRBJ1-6 | . | . | TRBV28 | TGTGCCAGCAGTTTGCGGGATTGGGTTTCACCCCTCCACTTT | CASSLRDWVSPLHF
TRBJ1-2 | . | . | TRBV6-1 | TGTGCCAGCAGTGAAGCCTCCGGGACGGCCTATGGCTACACCTTC | CASSEASGTAYGYTF
TRBJ2-7 | TRBD2 | . | TRBV7-3 | TGTGCCAGCAGCCCGGGACTAGCGGGGTACTACGAGCAGTACTTC | CASSPGLAGYYEQYF
TRBJ2-1 | TRBD2 | . | TRBV28 | TGTGCCAGCAGTGCCATAGCGGGATTATACAATGAGCAGTTCTTC | CASSAIAGLYNEQFF
TRBJ2-2 | TRBD2 | . | TRBV7-9 | TGTGCCAGCAGCTTAGGACTAGCGGGGGTGAACACCGGGGAGCTGTTTTTT | CASSLGLAGVNTGELFF
TRBJ2-5 | . | . | TRBV19 | TGTGCCAGTAGTATCGGACCCGGACAAGAGACCCAGTACTTC | CASSIGPGQETQYF
TRBJ1-2 | . | . | TRBV27 | TGTGCCAGCAGCCCGTTTCTCCGCGATGGCTACACCTTC | CASSPFLRDGYTF
TRBJ2-7 | TRBD2 | . | TRBV6-5 | TGTGCCAGCAGTTCATACAAACTAGCGGGAGGTGACGAGCAGTACTTC | CASSSYKLAGGDEQYF
TRBJ1-2 | TRBD1 | . | TRBV29-1 | TGCAGCGCTGGATTTAGGGGACAGGGTTCTAGTGGCTACACCTTC | CSAGFRGQGSSGYTF
TRBJ2-1 | . | . | TRBV10-2 | TGCGCCAGCAGGAGACTAGAGCTGAGGGGTGAGCAGTTCTTC | CASRRLELRGEQFF
TRBJ1-5 | TRBD1 | few | TRBV2 | TGTGCCACCGGGGACAGGAGAAGCAATCAGCCCCAGCATTTT | CATGDRRSNQPQHF
TRBJ2-7 | . | . | TRBV11-2 | TGTGCCAGCAGCGACGCCGGCGGGCAGTACTTC | CASSDAGGQYF
TRBJ2-7 | . | . | TRBV11-3 | TGTGCCAGCAGCTTAGGTCACCGCGAGCAGTACTTC | CASSLGHREQYF
TRBJ2-1 | TRBD2 | . | TRBV7-3 | TGTGCCAGCAGCTCCTCCGGGACTAGCCAATACAATGAGCAGTTCTTC | CASSSSGTSQYNEQFF
TRBJ1-2 | . | . | TRBV30 | TGTGCCTGGAGTGTACGGGCACGATGGGGTAACTATGGCTACACCTTC | CAWSVRARWGNYGYTF
TRBJ1-1 | TRBD1 | . | TRBV4-2 | TGTGCCAGCAGCCGAGTGGGACAGCAGTTTGAAGCTTTCTTT | CASSRVGQQFEAFF
TRBJ2-3 | TRBD1 | . | TRBV29-1 | TGCAGCGTTGAGGGGGACAGGACAGGGCCAGATACGCAGTATTTT | CSVEGDRTGPDTQYF
TRBJ2-7 | . | once | TRBV7-3 | TGTGCCAGCAGCCCGGGTGGGTCACGATCCTACGAGCAGTACTTC | CASSPGGSRSYEQYF
TRBJ1-2 | . | once | TRBV4-2 | TGTGCCAGCAGCCAAGCCAATCCAGCCTCTGGGGGTTATGGCTACACCTTC | CASSQANPASGGYGYTF
TRBJ2-1 | . | once | TRBV6-5 | TGTGCCAGCACCCACCACTCCTACAATGAGCAGTTCTTC | CASTHHSYNEQFF
TRBJ2-2 | TRBD2 | once | TRBV9 | TGTGCCAGCAGCGTAGGGCCCCCGGGACTAGCGGGACCGACTAACACCGGGGAGCTGTTTTTT | CASSVGPPGLAGPTNTGELFF
TRBJ2-3 | TRBD2 | . | TRBV19 | TGTGCCAGTAGTTCGGGGGACTACATCACAGATACGCAGTATTTT | CASSSGDYITDTQYF
TRBJ1-2 | . | . | TRBV30 | TGTGCCTGGAGTGTAAACTATGGCTACACCTTC | CAWSVNYGYTF
TRBJ1-2 | TRBD1 | . | TRBV27 | TGTGCCAGCAGTTTAATAGTCCCGGGACAGAGAGCCTATGGCTACACCTTC | CASSLIVPGQRAYGYTF
TRBJ1-2 | . | . | TRBV28 | TGTGCCAGCAGGAACGGACAGTTCTTTAACTATGGCTACACCTTC | CASRNGQFFNYGYTF
TRBJ1-2 | . | once | TRBV23-1 | TGCGCCAGCACCCCCCGTTCCCCCCACTATGGCTACACCTTC | CASTPRSPHYGYTF
TRBJ2-3 | . | . | TRBV6-5 | TGTGCCAGCCAGAAACAAAGAAACACAGATACGCAGTATTTT | CASQKQRNTDTQYF
TRBJ2-5 | . | . | TRBV2 | TGTGCCAGCAGTCGGCAGCCCAAAGAGACCCAGTACTTC | CASSRQPKETQYF
TRBJ1-4 | . | . | TRBV21-1 | TGTGCCAGCAGAGAAGGCAGGAGGGAAGAAAAACTGTTTTTT | CASREGRREEKLFF
TRBJ2-1 | . | once | TRBV25-1 | TGTGCCAGCAGTTCTCGGGGAGTTTACGAGCAGTTCTTC | CASSSRGVYEQFF
TRBJ2-7 | . | . | TRBV5-6 | TGTGCCAGCAGCTTACGGCCAAGGGGTGAGCAGTACTTC | CASSLRPRGEQYF
TRBJ2-1 | . | . | TRBV18 | TGTGCCAGCTCGGACAGCCCAATTCAGCAGTTCTTC | CASSDSPIQQFF
TRBJ1-1 | . | . | TRBV9 | TGTGCCAGCAGCCTACGAACCGGGCCAGACGTGACTGAAGCTTTCTTT | CASSLRTGPDVTEAFF
TRBJ2-5 | . | . | TRBV25-1 | TGTGCCAGCAGTATGGCAGCCCAAGAGACCCAGTACTTC | CASSMAAQETQYF
TRBJ1-5 | TRBD1 | . | TRBV7-9 | TGTGCCAGCAGCTCCACAGGGGCTTTCGGGCCCCAGCATTTT | CASSSTGAFGPQHF
TRBJ2-2 | . | . | TRBV7-8 | TGTGCCAGCAGCCTGGCTCTTCTGGGGGTCGGGGAGCTGTTTTTT | CASSLALLGVGELFF
TRBJ2-3 | TRBD2 | once | TRBV4-1 | TGCGCCAGCAGCCAAGGCCCCCTGGCGGGAGGGCCGGCAGATACGCAGTATTTT | CASSQGPLAGGPADTQYF
TRBJ2-2 | . | . | TRBV11-2 | TGTGCCAGCAGCTTAGGGAGGACAGTAACCGGGGAGCTGTTTTTT | CASSLGRTVTGELFF
TRBJ1-5 | . | . | TRBV19 | TGTGCCAGTAGTATTTCCCACCATCAGCCCCAGCATTTT | CASSISHHQPQHF
TRBJ1-5 | . | . | TRBV6-6 | TGTGCCAGCAGTTACGTGGCGGTAGACGGTCAGCCCCAGCATTTT | CASSYVAVDGQPQHF
TRBJ1-5 | . | . | TRBV29-1 | TGCAGCGTTGTCTGGGCCCGGGGGCCAAATCAGCCCCAGCATTTT | CSVVWARGPNQPQHF
TRBJ2-1 | . | . | TRBV18 | TGTGCCAGCTCACCGCTTCGTCCAAAAAACAATGAGCAGTTCTTC | CASSPLRPKNNEQFF
TRBJ2-6 | . | few | TRBV19 | TGTGCCAGTAGTATAGGAAAGAGGGGGGGCTCTGGGGCCAACGTCCTGACTTTC | CASSIGKRGGSGANVLTF
TRBJ1-6 | . | . | TRBV27 | TGTGCCAGCAGTGCAGGGTCCTATAATTCACCCCTCCACTTT | CASSAGSYNSPLHF
TRBJ1-6 | . | . | TRBV30 | TGTGCCTGGCGTGGGGACGGGGATTCACCCCTCCACTTT | CAWRGDGDSPLHF
TRBJ2-5 | TRBD2 | . | TRBV7-8 | TGTGCCAGCAGTCGAATGAAGCGGGAGGGGGTTGGCCAAGAGACCCAGTACTTC | CASSRMKREGVGQETQYF
TRBJ2-2 | TRBD1 | . | TRBV15 | TGTGCCACCAGCAGAGAACAGGGGTCGAACGGGGAGCTGTTTTTT | CATSREQGSNGELFF
TRBJ2-7 | . | . | TRBV5-3 | TGTGCCAGAAGCCCTCGTGGTAGCGCGGATAAGTCGGACGAGCAGTACTTC | CARSPRGSADKSDEQYF
TRBJ1-2 | . | . | TRBV5-1 | TGCGCCAGCAGCTTGGGTGACGGGAACTATGGCTACACCTTC | CASSLGDGNYGYTF
TRBJ2-5 | . | . | TRBV27 | TGTGCCAGCAGTGGGGTGGGGGAGACCCAGTACTTC | CASSGVGETQYF
TRBJ2-3 | TRBD1 | . | TRBV6-1 | TGTGCCAGCAGTGAAGTCGTGAGTGGAACAGGGGGCGTCCACACAGATACGCAGTATTTT | CASSEVVSGTGGVHTDTQYF